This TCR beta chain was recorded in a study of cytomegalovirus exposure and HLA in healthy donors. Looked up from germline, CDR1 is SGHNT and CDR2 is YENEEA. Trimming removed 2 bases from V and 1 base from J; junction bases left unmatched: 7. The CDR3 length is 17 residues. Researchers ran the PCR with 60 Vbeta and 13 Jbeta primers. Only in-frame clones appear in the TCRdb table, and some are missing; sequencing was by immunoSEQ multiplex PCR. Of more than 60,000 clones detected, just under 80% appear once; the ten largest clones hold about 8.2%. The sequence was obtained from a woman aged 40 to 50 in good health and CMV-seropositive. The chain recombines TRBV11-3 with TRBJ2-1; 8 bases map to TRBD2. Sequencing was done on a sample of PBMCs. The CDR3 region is CASSLTLTSVSYNEQFF. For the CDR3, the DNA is TGTGCCAGCAGCTTAACCTTGACTAGCGTATCCTACAATGAGCAGTTCTTC.